The 13 T cell receptor beta chains below all came from one sample that was sequenced in a study of T cells in Graves' hyperthyroidism and ophthalmopathy. Authors of the study amplified TCR beta CDR3 regions from RNA transcripts. An initial round of RT-PCR targeting the TCR CDR3 relied on the HTBI primer set. Via MiXCR, TCRdb re-called the multiplex PCR reads, giving one row per CDR3 protein. The repertoire has about 500,000 distinct CDR3 sequences, 40% to 50% of them found once; the top ten carry about two fifths. Sample: peripheral blood or thyroid tissue (not recorded which). These receptor sequences come from an adult woman with Graves' disease, either hyperthyroidism or ophthalmopathy (not recorded which).

This clonotype was counted a few times. The gene calls are TRBV5-1 and TRBJ2-7; weak D call: TRBD1 (6 bases). This CDR3 has 16 residues. Trimming removed 4 bases at V and 0 bases at J, with 17 bases between. Germline V gene data show CDR1 as SGHRS and CDR2 as YFSETQ. DNA for the CDR3: TGCGCCAGCAGCCGGGGAGCCGGGACAAACTCCTACGAGCAGTACTTC. It translates to CASSRGAGTNSYEQYF. Full variable domain (missing parts from reference TRBV5-1 and TRBJ2-7): KAGVTQTPRYLIKTRGQQVTLSCSPISGHRSVSWYQQTPGQGLQFLFEYFSETQRNKGNFPGRFSGRQFSNSRSEMNVSTLELGDSALYLCASSRGAGTNSYEQYFGPGTRLTVT.

This chain joins TRBV29-1 and TRBJ2-7; D is possibly TRBD2 (6 bases). V was shortened by 7 bases and J by 3 bases, with 22 bases between the two germline ends. This CDR3 region has 15 residues. CDR1 SQVTM and CDR2 ANQGSEA come from the germline V gene. The CDR3 region has the DNA TGCAGCGCCCTAGGTGCGGGAATGGAGGGCTACGAGCAGTACTTC. This translates into CSALGAGMEGYEQYF.

This clonotype was counted at least ten times. The V gene is TRBV5-1, the J gene TRBJ2-5; the D gene is possibly TRBD1 (6 bases). The CDR3 sequence is 15 residues long. Germline V gene sequence: CDR1 SGHRS, CDR2 YFSETQ. V was pared by 0 bases and J by 2 bases, with 11 bases between. DNA for the CDR3: TGCGCCAGCAGCTTGGTAGGACAGATACAAGAGACCCAGTACTTC. Protein product: CASSLVGQIQETQYF. Together with reference TRBV5-1 and TRBJ2-5, the CDR3 gives the full variable domain: KAGVTQTPRYLIKTRGQQVTLSCSPISGHRSVSWYQQTPGQGLQFLFEYFSETQRNKGNFPGRFSGRQFSNSRSEMNVSTLELGDSALYLCASSLVGQIQETQYFGPGTRLLVL.

CDR3 loop: CASIDVADTQYF. DNA for the CDR3: TGTGCCAGTATTGACGTCGCAGATACGCAGTATTTT. The V gene is TRBV19, the J gene TRBJ2-3; D is ambiguous. V shed 7 bases and J shed 4 bases, with 9 bases lying between them. The CDR3 is 12 residues long. Germline lookup yields CDR1 LNHDA and CDR2 SQIVND (reference sequence).

This clonotype was counted many times. The chain links TRBV5-1 to TRBJ1-2; D not resolved. CDR3 length equals 13 residues. V lost 4 bases to trimming and J lost 8 bases, with 15 bases between them. Germline values: CDR1 SGHRS, CDR2 YFSETQ. In DNA form, the CDR3 reads TGCGCCAGCAGCGTACCAGCCAGCGACGGCTACACCTTC. Protein product: CASSVPASDGYTF.

CDR3 in DNA: TGTGCCAGCAGCTTAGACGGGACAGCTACTTACGAGCAGTACTTC. The encoded protein is CASSLDGTATYEQYF. This chain connects TRBV7-6 to TRBJ2-7; TRBD1 matches at 7 bases. V trimming: 1 base; J trimming: 4 bases; junction bases outside the gene matches: 7. Germline loops: CDR1 SGHVS, CDR2 FNYEAQ. The CDR3 loop spans 15 amino acids.

The V call is TRBV11-2, the J call TRBJ2-2; TRBD1 matches at 8 bases. Trimming cost V 5 bases and J 6 bases; bases outside gene matches: 8. The CDR3 totals 15 residues. Germline V gene sequence: CDR1 SGHAT, CDR2 FQNNGV. CDR3: CASSLLTGDAGELFF. In nucleotides, the CDR3 is TGTGCCAGCAGCCTATTGACAGGGGATGCCGGGGAGCTGTTTTTT.

This clonotype was recorded many times. The chain uses TRBV7-2 and TRBJ2-7; TRBD1 agrees at 8 bases. The germline V gene has CDR1 SGHTA and CDR2 FQGNSA. V was clipped by 4 bases and J by 0 bases; unmatched bases: 5. There are 15 residues in the CDR3. The CDR3 nucleotides read TGTGCCAGCAGCTCTCGACAGGGGCCCTCCTACGAGCAGTACTTC. Its protein product is CASSSRQGPSYEQYF.

With regard to this clonotype: A much larger clone lies one base from this, so it may be a read error. This chain connects TRBV7-9 to TRBJ2-7, with TRBD1 matching over 8 bases. The CDR3 length is 17 residues. The V gene's germline CDR1 is SEHNR and CDR2 FQNEAQ (reference sequence). CDR3 coding DNA: TGTGCCAGCAGCCGAGCCACCGGGACAGGTCTTTCCTACGAGCATTACTTC. This encodes CASSRATGTGLSYEHYF.

This rearrangement joins TRBV10-3 to TRBJ2-2, with TRBD2 as a possible D gene (6 bases). The length of the CDR3 is 14 residues. The germline V gene encodes CDR1 ENHRY and CDR2 SYGVKD. V lost 7 bases and J 0 bases, leaving 9 bases between the germline ends. The CDR3 DNA reads TGTGCCATCATGGGGGGTTCGAACACCGGGGAGCTGTTTTTT. It specifies CAIMGGSNTGELFF.

Many counts were recorded for this clonotype. The chain links TRBV20-1 to TRBJ2-5, with 14 bases aligning to TRBD2. In germline, CDR1 is DFQATT, CDR2 SNEGSKA (reference sequence). There are 17 residues in the CDR3. J was trimmed by 5 bases and V by 5 bases; bases with no gene match: 13. CDR3 region: CSAPLPGLAGVGETQYF. In DNA form, the CDR3 reads TGCAGTGCTCCATTACCGGGACTAGCGGGAGTCGGGGAGACCCAGTACTTC.

This clonotype was seen only once. V usage is TRBV11-2 and J usage is TRBJ1-4, with D perhaps TRBD1 (6 bases). Per germline, CDR1 SGHAT and CDR2 FQNNGV. The germline V and J ends were trimmed by 8 bases and 9 bases, with 16 bases remaining between them. The CDR3 has 13 residues. CDR3: CASRVAGGKKLFF. The DNA of the CDR3 is TGTGCCAGCCGGGTGGCCGGGGGCAAAAAACTGTTTTTT.

The chain couples TRBV20-1 to TRBJ1-5; D is perhaps TRBD1 (5 bases). The V gene lost 6 bases and the J gene lost 5 bases, with 20 bases spanning the gap. This CDR3 has 15 residues. The germline gives CDR1 DFQATT, CDR2 SNEGSKA (reference sequence). CDR3: CSANRLPRDHQPQHF. DNA for the CDR3: TGCAGTGCCAACCGACTCCCCAGGGACCATCAGCCCCAGCATTTT.